A selection of T cell receptor beta chains follows, all from one sample in a study of blood T cell repertoires in COVID-19. TCRdb keeps only in-frame clones here, not all; method: immunoSEQ multiplex PCR. The sample carries 130,000 to 150,000 clones, roughly four fifths recorded once. The sample consisted of peripheral blood. The receptors stem from a woman aged 80 or over with acute or convalescent COVID-19. The CDR3 runs from the conserved cysteine through the conserved F or W. A D gene is named only where the DNA matches it firmly. Size is stated for part of the rows, as once, few or many counts, or as a class when the clone is expanded.

D gene,V gene,J gene,clone size,CDR3 DNA,CDR3 protein
TRBD2,TRBV7-9,TRBJ2-3,.,TGTGCCAGCAGCTATCAAGCGGGGGACACAGATACGCAGTATTTT,CASSYQAGDTDTQYF
.,TRBV5-1,TRBJ1-2,.,TGCGCCAGCAGCTTGGGGCCCGGCAGGGCACCGGGCTACACCTTC,CASSLGPGRAPGYTF
TRBD1,TRBV5-1,TRBJ1-1,.,TGCGCCAGCAGCTCCGGGACAGGCGCGAACACTGAAGCTTTCTTT,CASSSGTGANTEAFF
.,TRBV19,TRBJ1-4,.,TGTGCCAGTAGTATAGCGACAGCAGCTAATGAAAAACTGTTTTTT,CASSIATAANEKLFF
TRBD1,TRBV24-1,TRBJ1-1,.,TGTGCCACCAGTGGGAGGACAGGGGTTGAAGCTTTCTTT,CATSGRTGVEAFF
.,TRBV10-3,TRBJ2-2,.,TGTGCCATCAGTGACCCTAGGGGCGGGGAGCTGTTTTTT,CAISDPRGGELFF
TRBD2,TRBV7-3,TRBJ2-1,.,TGTGCCAGCAGCCGGACTAGCGGGGGACGAAACAATGAGCAGTTCTTC,CASSRTSGGRNNEQFF
TRBD2,TRBV7-7,TRBJ2-5,.,TGTGCTAGCAGCTCCGGACTAGCGGAGACCCAGTACTTC,CASSSGLAETQYF
TRBD2,TRBV9,TRBJ2-1,.,TGTGCCAGCAGCGTAGGGAGGACTAGCGGGGTGGATGAGCAGTTCTTC,CASSVGRTSGVDEQFF
.,TRBV28,TRBJ1-6,.,TGTGCCAGCAGTCCACTCCATACCGGTTCACCCCTCCACTTT,CASSPLHTGSPLHF
TRBD1,TRBV6-6,TRBJ1-4,.,TGTGCCAGCAGTCCCGACTATGGCAGGGGGAACGAAAAACTGTTTTTT,CASSPDYGRGNEKLFF
TRBD1,TRBV27,TRBJ1-6,.,TGTGCCAGCTGGACCGGGACAGACTATAATTCACCCCTCCACTTT,CASWTGTDYNSPLHF
TRBD1,TRBV7-8,TRBJ1-1,.,TGTGCCAGCAGCTTAAGACAGGGTCCCCCTGAAGCTTTCTTT,CASSLRQGPPEAFF
TRBD2,TRBV11-1,TRBJ2-3,.,TGTGCCAGCAGCACGGGACTAGGAACGCAGTATTTT,CASSTGLGTQYF
TRBD1,TRBV5-8,TRBJ1-2,.,TGTGCCAGCAGCCCGGGACAGGGGGCGAGGGGCTACACCTTC,CASSPGQGARGYTF
TRBD2,TRBV5-1,TRBJ2-3,.,TGCGCCAGCAGCTGGGCGACTAGCTCGGTTTTGGATACGCAGTATTTT,CASSWATSSVLDTQYF
.,TRBV24-1,TRBJ2-2,.,TGTGCCACCAGTGAGGGGGGACGCACGAACACCGGGGAGCTGTTTTTT,CATSEGGRTNTGELFF
TRBD1,TRBV27,TRBJ1-3,.,TGTGCCAGCAGCCTTTTGGCCGATGCTACAGGGGCTTCTGGAAACACCATATATTTT,CASSLLADATGASGNTIYF
.,TRBV2,TRBJ2-1,.,TGTGCCAGCAGTGAAGCGGCGCGCCGTGAGGATGAGCAGTTCTTC,CASSEAARREDEQFF
TRBD1,TRBV7-6,TRBJ1-3,.,TGTGCCAGCAGCGGAGGGACAGGGCGCTTATCTGGAAACACCATATATTTT,CASSGGTGRLSGNTIYF
.,TRBV4-2,TRBJ2-7,.,TGTGCCAGCAGCCAAGGAGGTTCCCTTTACGAGCAGTACTTC,CASSQGGSLYEQYF
TRBD1,TRBV7-2,TRBJ1-3,.,TGTGCCAGCAGCGTCCGACAGGGCTCTGGAAACACCATATATTTT,CASSVRQGSGNTIYF
.,TRBV18,TRBJ2-1,.,TGTGCCAGCTCACTCGGGATTTACAATGAGCAGTTCTTC,CASSLGIYNEQFF
TRBD1,TRBV6-6,TRBJ2-2,few,TGTGCCAGCAGAAACTCCGGGACAGGGTTTACCGGGGAGCTGTTTTTT,CASRNSGTGFTGELFF
TRBD1,TRBV19,TRBJ1-1,.,TGTGCCAGTAGTCCCAGACAGGGGGGGAGGTTAACGAACACTGAAGCTTTCTTT,CASSPRQGGRLTNTEAFF
.,TRBV10-3,TRBJ2-7,.,TGTGCCATCAGTGAGTCGGGCGCTACAACCTACGAGCAGTACTTC,CAISESGATTYEQYF
.,TRBV5-6,TRBJ1-5,.,TGTGCCAGCAGCTTGGGACAGTACAATCAGCCCCAGCATTTT,CASSLGQYNQPQHF
.,TRBV19,TRBJ1-5,.,TGTGCCAGTAGTGCCGGACAGTACTATAGCAATCAGCCCCAGCATTTT,CASSAGQYYSNQPQHF
.,TRBV5-4,TRBJ2-6,once,TGTGCCAGCAGCTTGGCTCTTTCTGGGGCCAACGTCCTGACTTTC,CASSLALSGANVLTF
TRBD2,TRBV20-1,TRBJ2-1,.,TGCAATGCGGGGGGGCCGAGGGAGCAGTTCTTC,CNAGGPREQFF
TRBD1,TRBV30,TRBJ1-5,.,TGTGCCTGGGGACAGGGGCAAGCGAGCAATCAGCCCCAGCATTTT,CAWGQGQASNQPQHF
.,TRBV10-3,TRBJ1-1,.,TGTGCCATCAGTCGGGGAACTGAAGCTTTCTTT,CAISRGTEAFF
.,TRBV10-2,TRBJ1-5,.,TGCGCCAGCAGGCGGGGTGTGGGTCAGCCCCAGCATTTT,CASRRGVGQPQHF
TRBD2,TRBV18,TRBJ2-2,.,TGTGCCAGCTCACCACCTAGCGGGGGGCCGAACACCGGGGAGCTGTTTTTT,CASSPPSGGPNTGELFF
TRBD1,TRBV5-1,TRBJ2-7,.,TGCGCCAGCAGCTTGGGGGCAGGGGGCAGGGCCGAGCAGTACTTC,CASSLGAGGRAEQYF
.,TRBV27,TRBJ1-4,.,TGTGCCAGCAGTACCCCGGGACAACGGGAAAAACTGTTTTTT,CASSTPGQREKLFF
.,TRBV20-1,TRBJ1-2,.,TGCAGTGCTCAACAGGCGGATGGCTACACCTTC,CSAQQADGYTF
TRBD1,TRBV2,TRBJ2-2,.,TGTGCCAGCAGTGCAGGGACAGGGGGTACCGGGGAGCTGTTTTTT,CASSAGTGGTGELFF
TRBD2,TRBV9,TRBJ2-1,.,TGTGCCAGCAGCGCCTCGTCAAGCGGGGGGGCCGACAATGAGCAGTTCTTC,CASSASSSGGADNEQFF
.,TRBV15,TRBJ1-5,.,TGTGCCACCAGCAGAGGAGGCGCGAGCAATCAGCCCCAGCATTTT,CATSRGGASNQPQHF
.,TRBV25-1,TRBJ1-1,.,TGTGCCAGCACCGCCTGGGGCCTCGGCGGTGAAGCTTTCTTT,CASTAWGLGGEAFF
.,TRBV19,TRBJ1-1,few,TGTGCCAGTAGACATCTCCGAGCGGGGGGCAGGGACACTGAAGCTTTCTTT,CASRHLRAGGRDTEAFF
.,TRBV5-1,TRBJ2-2,.,TGCGCCAGCAGCTTAATGGGGCAGGGGATCGGGGAGCTGTTTTTT,CASSLMGQGIGELFF
.,TRBV10-1,TRBJ2-3,.,TGCGCCAGCAGTGAGTCAGGGGCGGGGGATACGCAGTATTTT,CASSESGAGDTQYF
TRBD1,TRBV7-2,TRBJ1-6,.,TGTGCCAGCAGCCAGGACAGGGGGCCAGGGGATTCACCCCTCCACTTT,CASSQDRGPGDSPLHF